Below, 19 T cell receptor beta chains from the same sample are listed, as sequenced in a study of blood T cell repertoires in COVID-19. The assay was immunoSEQ multiplex PCR, and TCRdb's table has in-frame clones only and misses some. The sample holds about 230,000 clones; 85% to 90% are singletons and the top ten take around 10%. The sequencing sample was made of peripheral blood. These receptors were obtained from a man aged 50-60 years with COVID-19, enrolled during active disease.

This clone appeared once. The chain employs TRBV29-1 and TRBJ2-1; D possibly corresponds to TRBD2 (7 bases). Germline-derived CDR1 and CDR2 are SQVTM and ANQGSEA. The CDR3 extends over 14 amino acids. The V and J ends lost 5 bases and 2 bases respectively, with 13 bases between them. The CDR3 region has the DNA TGCAGCGTTCTGGGGGGGGCCACCTACAATGAGCAGTTCTTC. Translating gives CSVLGGATYNEQFF.

The rearrangement links TRBV6-5 to TRBJ2-1; 8 nucleotides line up with TRBD2. The CDR3 length is 15 residues. Germline V lookup: CDR1 MNHEY, CDR2 SVGAGI. V trimming: 0 bases; J trimming: 6 bases; junction bases outside the gene matches: 4. CDR3 residues: CASSYSDGRVNEQFF. In nucleotides, the CDR3 is TGTGCCAGCAGTTACTCTGACGGGAGGGTCAATGAGCAGTTCTTC.

This clone was picked up one time. The chain joins TRBV30 to TRBJ1-2; D is uncertain. Trimming stripped 3 bases from V and 4 bases from J, with 12 bases between. This CDR3 is built from 13 residues. The V gene's germline CDR1 is GTSNPN and CDR2 SVGIG (reference sequence). For the CDR3, the DNA is TGTGCCTGGAGGGACGGAGGTACCTATGGCTACACCTTC. Translating gives CAWRDGGTYGYTF.

The chain recombines TRBV9 with TRBJ1-4; possibly TRBD1 for D (6 bases). CDR1 SGDLS and CDR2 YYNGEE come from the germline V gene. This CDR3 is built from 15 residues. Trimming removed 4 bases from V and 8 bases from J, with 18 bases in between. CDR3 amino acids: CASSPKAGAGEKLFF. The CDR3 DNA reads TGTGCCAGCAGCCCCAAAGCAGGGGCTGGGGAAAAACTGTTTTTT.

The rearrangement joins TRBV25-1 to TRBJ2-5, with TRBD1 identical over 10 bases. V trimming: 10 bases; J trimming: 6 bases; junction bases outside the gene matches: 8. CDR1 MGHDK and CDR2 SYGVNS come from the germline V gene. The CDR3 has 13 residues. CDR3 coding DNA: TGTGCCACCTCGACAGGGGGCACGAAGACCCAGTACTTC. Translated: CATSTGGTKTQYF. Looking up the rest from reference TRBV25-1 and TRBJ2-5 gives the full variable domain: EADIYQTPRYLVIGTGKKITLECSQTMGHDKMYWYQQDPGMELHLIHYSYGVNSTEKGDLSSESTVSRIRTEHFPLTLESARPSHTSQYLCATSTGGTKTQYFGPGTRLLVL.

The chain joins TRBV5-1 to TRBJ2-1; 16 nucleotides agree with TRBD2. The ends lost 4 bases at V and 4 bases at J; junction bases unmatched: 11. The CDR3 consists of 19 residues. Germline values: CDR1 SGHRS, CDR2 YFSETQ. The CDR3: CASSQGTSGRGQLYNEQFF. In nucleotides, the CDR3 is TGCGCCAGCAGCCAAGGGACTAGCGGGAGGGGACAGCTATACAATGAGCAGTTCTTC.

This clone was picked up one time. V and J are TRBV2 and TRBJ1-4, with a possible D match to TRBD1 (6 bases). CDR3 length: 15 amino acids. Germline CDR1 is SNHLY and CDR2 is FYNNEI. Trimming stripped 7 bases from V and 7 bases from J, with 19 bases between. The CDR3 spells CASIKNRDPGEKLFF. DNA for the CDR3: TGTGCCAGCATCAAGAACAGGGATCCAGGTGAAAAACTGTTTTTT.

This chain connects TRBV25-1 to TRBJ1-1, with unresolved D. Germline assignment: CDR1 MGHDK and CDR2 SYGVNS. CDR3 length equals 16 residues. Trimming shortened V by 0 bases and J by 6 bases, and 17 bases separated the two germline ends. The CDR3 loop reads CASSEYNLEVEPEAFF. For the CDR3, the DNA is TGTGCCAGCAGTGAATATAATCTAGAGGTAGAGCCTGAAGCTTTCTTT.

The rearrangement links TRBV5-1 to TRBJ2-7, with D perhaps matching TRBD1 (6 bases). The CDR3 is made up of 13 amino acids. V was pared by 0 bases and J by 3 bases, with 7 bases between. The germline V gene has CDR1 SGHRS and CDR2 YFSETQ. In DNA form, the CDR3 reads TGCGCCAGCAGCTTGGCAGGGGTCTACGAGCAGTACTTC. Translating it yields CASSLAGVYEQYF.

The chain carries TRBV27 and TRBJ2-7; TRBD2 agrees at 8 bases. The germline CDR1 and CDR2 sequences are MNHEY and SMNVEV (reference sequence). The CDR3 runs 16 residues. J was trimmed by 6 bases and V by 6 bases; bases with no gene match: 16. In DNA form, the CDR3 reads TGTGCCAGCAGGGGACCCTCGGGGGGGTTTATAGGCGAGCAGTACTTC. Protein sequence: CASRGPSGGFIGEQYF.

The chain carries TRBV5-6 and TRBJ1-2, with 8 bases identical to TRBD1. CDR3 length: 16 residues. J was trimmed by 3 bases and V by 4 bases; bases with no gene match: 11. Per germline, CDR1 SGHDT and CDR2 YYEEEE. CDR3 protein: CASSLYWTGMDYGYTF. The DNA of the CDR3 is TGTGCCAGCAGCCTGTACTGGACAGGGATGGACTATGGCTACACCTTC. The variable domain in full, with the rest retrieved from reference TRBV5-6 and TRBJ1-2, is DAGVTQSPTHLIKTRGQQVTLRCSPKSGHDTVSWYQQALGQGPQFIFQYYEEEERQRGNFPDRFSGHQFPNYSSELNVNALLLGDSALYLCASSLYWTGMDYGYTFGSGTRLTVV.

The chain combines TRBV6-6 with TRBJ1-3; weak D call: TRBD1 (5 bases). CDR1 and CDR2 (germline): MNHNY, SVGAGI (reference sequence). V was cut by 5 bases and J by 0 bases, with 17 bases left in between. The CDR3 has 17 residues. CDR3 sequence: CASSPLQTADSGNTIYF. The CDR3 DNA reads TGTGCCAGCAGTCCCCTCCAGACAGCCGACTCTGGAAACACCATATATTTT.

The CDR3 is CASSVPSGAGGYGYTF. The CDR3 DNA sequence: TGTGCCAGCAGTGTCCCCAGCGGGGCCGGAGGCTATGGCTACACCTTC. This rearrangement joins TRBV28 to TRBJ1-2; D is perhaps TRBD1 (5 bases). The CDR3 totals 16 residues. V lost 5 bases and J 4 bases, leaving 20 bases between the germline ends. The germline V gene has CDR1 MDHEN and CDR2 SYDVKM.

V gene TRBV19 combines with J gene TRBJ1-4, with D perhaps TRBD1 (5 bases). Trimming cost V 1 base and J 3 bases, with 9 bases left between them. Germline V gene lookup returns CDR1 LNHDA and CDR2 SQIVND (reference sequence). This CDR3 is built from 15 residues. CDR3 protein: CASSIGGLSNEKLFF. The CDR3, as DNA: TGTGCCAGTAGTATAGGGGGACTTTCTAATGAAAAACTGTTTTTT.

The chain has TRBV19 and TRBJ2-7; the match to TRBD1 covers 10 bases. The CDR3 totals 14 residues. In germline, CDR1 is LNHDA, CDR2 SQIVND (reference sequence). The V and J ends lost 4 bases and 4 bases, in that order; junction bases with no gene match: 4. The CDR3 region is CASSKGQGLYEQYF. The CDR3 nucleotides read TGTGCCAGTAGTAAGGGACAGGGGCTGTACGAGCAGTACTTC.

V is TRBV27 and J is TRBJ2-7; the match to TRBD1 covers 7 bases. This CDR3 region has 15 residues. Germline V gene data show CDR1 as MNHEY and CDR2 as SMNVEV (reference sequence). Trimming at V came to 6 bases and at J to 2 bases, leaving 10 bases not matched to a gene. CDR3 amino acids: CASSSNRGVTYEQYF. CDR3 DNA sequence: TGTGCCAGCAGCTCCAACAGGGGAGTGACCTACGAGCAGTACTTC.

The table lists this clone with a count of one. This rearrangement joins TRBV30 to TRBJ1-4; 9 nucleotides align to TRBD1. Per the germline V gene, CDR1 is GTSNPN and CDR2 is SVGIG (reference sequence). V dropped 5 bases and J dropped 8; count of bases not matched to a gene: 6. CDR3 length: 13 residues. CDR3 sequence reads: CAWATGGIEKLFF. The CDR3 DNA reads as TGTGCCTGGGCGACAGGGGGAATCGAAAAACTGTTTTTT.

The chain carries TRBV12-3 or TRBV12-4 and TRBJ2-7; the D is unclear. The CDR3 spans 12 residues. Between the trimmed V and J ends, which lost 3 bases and 4 bases, there was a span of 7 bases. The CDR3 sequence: CASSFSVYEQYF. Written as DNA, the CDR3 is TGTGCCAGCAGTTTTTCCGTGTACGAGCAGTACTTC.

The rearrangement uses TRBV28 and TRBJ2-7; TRBD1 agrees at 12 bases. The CDR3 contains 14 residues. CDR1 and CDR2 from the germline V gene are MDHEN and SYDVKM. V dropped 5 bases and J dropped 6; count of bases not matched to a gene: 5. The CDR3 reads CASSEGQGAREQYF. CDR3 coding DNA: TGTGCCAGCAGTGAGGGACAGGGGGCACGCGAGCAGTACTTC.